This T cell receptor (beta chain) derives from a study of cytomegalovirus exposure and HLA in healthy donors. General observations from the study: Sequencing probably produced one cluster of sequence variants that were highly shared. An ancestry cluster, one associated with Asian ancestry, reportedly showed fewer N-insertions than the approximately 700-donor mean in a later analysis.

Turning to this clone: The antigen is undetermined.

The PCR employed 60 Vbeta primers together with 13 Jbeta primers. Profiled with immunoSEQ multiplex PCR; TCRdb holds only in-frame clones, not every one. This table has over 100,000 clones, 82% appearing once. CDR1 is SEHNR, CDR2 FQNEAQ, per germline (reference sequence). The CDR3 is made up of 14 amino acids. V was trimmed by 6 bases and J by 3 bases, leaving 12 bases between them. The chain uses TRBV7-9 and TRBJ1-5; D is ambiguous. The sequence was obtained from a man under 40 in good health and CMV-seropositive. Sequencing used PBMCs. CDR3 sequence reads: CASSSSGVNQPQHF. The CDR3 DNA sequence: TGTGCCAGCAGTTCTTCCGGGGTCAATCAGCCCCAGCATTTT.